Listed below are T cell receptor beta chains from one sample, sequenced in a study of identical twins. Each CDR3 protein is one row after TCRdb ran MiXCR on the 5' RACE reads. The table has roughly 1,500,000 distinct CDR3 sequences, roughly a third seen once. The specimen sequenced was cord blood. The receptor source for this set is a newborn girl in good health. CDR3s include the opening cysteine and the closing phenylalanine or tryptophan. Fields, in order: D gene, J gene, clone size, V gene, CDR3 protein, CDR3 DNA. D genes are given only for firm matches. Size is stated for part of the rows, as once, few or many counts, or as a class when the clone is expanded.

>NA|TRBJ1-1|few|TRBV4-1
CASSQEGTLEAFF
TGCGCCAGCAGCCAAGAGGGGACACTAGAAGCTTTCTTT
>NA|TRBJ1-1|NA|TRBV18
CASSPKEENTEAFF
TGTGCCAGCTCACCAAAGGAAGAGAACACTGAAGCTTTCTTT
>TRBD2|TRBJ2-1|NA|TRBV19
CASSILSGRYNEQFF
TGTGCCAGTAGTATTCTTAGCGGGAGGTACAATGAGCAGTTCTTC
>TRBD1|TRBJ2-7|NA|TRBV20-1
CSAAGTAYEQYF
TGCAGTGCTGCCGGGACAGCCTACGAGCAGTACTTC
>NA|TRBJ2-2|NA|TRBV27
CASSLYGFTGELFF
TGTGCCAGCAGTTTATACGGCTTCACCGGGGAGCTGTTTTTT
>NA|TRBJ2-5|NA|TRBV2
CASPRAGLRQETQYF
TGTGCCAGCCCTCGAGCGGGTCTACGACAAGAGACCCAGTACTTC
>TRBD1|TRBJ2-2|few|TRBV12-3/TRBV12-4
CASSGQGPFANTGELFF
TGTGCCAGCAGCGGACAGGGGCCGTTCGCGAACACCGGGGAGCTGTTTTTT
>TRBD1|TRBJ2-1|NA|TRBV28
CASQGAGTAHLNEQFF
TGTGCCAGCCAGGGGGCCGGGACCGCACACCTCAATGAGCAGTTCTTC
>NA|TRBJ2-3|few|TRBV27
CASSFLALTDTQYF
TGTGCCAGCAGTTTTTTGGCCCTCACAGATACGCAGTATTTT
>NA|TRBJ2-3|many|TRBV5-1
CASSSTRSTDTQYF
TGCGCCAGCAGCTCGACTAGGAGCACAGATACGCAGTATTTT
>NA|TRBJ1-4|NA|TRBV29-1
CSVGTRSEKLFF
TGCAGCGTGGGAACGAGGAGCGAAAAACTGTTTTTT
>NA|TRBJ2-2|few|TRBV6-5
CASSYWDINTGELFF
TGTGCCAGCAGTTACTGGGACATTAACACCGGGGAGCTGTTTTTT
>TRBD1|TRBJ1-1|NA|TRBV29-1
CSVEDLPGQGGNTEAFF
TGCAGCGTTGAAGACCTCCCGGGACAGGGAGGGAACACTGAAGCTTTCTTT
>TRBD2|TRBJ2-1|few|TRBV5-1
CASSPPSGDYNEQFF
TGCGCCAGCAGCCCCCCTAGCGGGGACTACAATGAGCAGTTCTTC
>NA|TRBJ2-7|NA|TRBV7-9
CSSSLFGEQYF
TGTTCCAGCAGCCTGTTTGGCGAGCAGTACTTC
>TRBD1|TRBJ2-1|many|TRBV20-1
CSARSNRGRDEQFF
TGCAGTGCTCGGTCGAACAGGGGAAGGGATGAGCAGTTCTTC
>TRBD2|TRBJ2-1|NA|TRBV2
CASSESGNSYNGQFF
TGTGCCAGCAGTGAAAGCGGGAACTCCTACAATGGGCAGTTCTTC
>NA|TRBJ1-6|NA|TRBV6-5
CASRGPLFYSPLHF
TGTGCCAGCAGGGGGCCCCTTTTTTATTCACCCCTCCACTTT
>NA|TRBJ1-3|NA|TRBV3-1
CASSHGQGNTIYF
TGTGCCAGCAGCCACGGACAGGGAAACACCATATATTTT
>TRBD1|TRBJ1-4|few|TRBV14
CASRQGREKLFF
TGTGCCAGCCGACAGGGGCGTGAAAAACTGTTTTTT
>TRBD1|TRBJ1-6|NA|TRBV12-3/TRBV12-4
CASSTGRTGGNSPLHF
TGTGCCAGCAGTACCGGAAGGACAGGGGGCAATTCACCCCTCCACTTT
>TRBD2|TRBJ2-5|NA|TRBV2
CASRGTSGKKYF
TGTGCCAGCAGGGGAACTAGCGGGAAAAAGTACTTC
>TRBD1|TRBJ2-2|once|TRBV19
CASRPDRGYTGELFF
TGTGCCAGTAGGCCGGACAGGGGGTACACCGGGGAGCTGTTTTTT
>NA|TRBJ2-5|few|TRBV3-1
CASSRWAYNEQYF
TGTGCCAGCAGCCGATGGGCCTACAATGAGCAGTACTTC
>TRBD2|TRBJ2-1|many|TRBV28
CASSLPVKLANEQFF
TGTGCCAGCAGTTTACCGGTGAAACTAGCGAACGAGCAGTTCTTC
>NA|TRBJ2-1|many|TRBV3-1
CASSPRDNYNEQFF
TGTGCCAGCAGCCCCCGGGACAACTACAATGAGCAGTTCTTC
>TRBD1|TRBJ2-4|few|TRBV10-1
CASQGQGIGTKNIQYF
TGCGCCAGCCAGGGACAGGGGATTGGAACCAAAAACATTCAGTACTTC
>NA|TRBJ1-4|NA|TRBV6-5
CASSYVRDDVGKLFF
TGTGCCAGCAGTTACGTCCGGGACGACGTAGGAAAACTGTTTTTT
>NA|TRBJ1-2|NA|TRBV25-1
CASSPSTGGPGYTF
TGTGCCAGCAGTCCTTCAACGGGGGGGCCCGGCTACACCTTC
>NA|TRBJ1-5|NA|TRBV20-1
CSPSQGINQPQHF
TGCAGCCCTAGCCAGGGGATTAATCAGCCCCAGCATTTT
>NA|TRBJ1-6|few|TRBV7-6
CASSLEGPYNSPLHF
TGTGCCAGCAGCTTAGAGGGGCCCTATAATTCACCCCTCCACTTT
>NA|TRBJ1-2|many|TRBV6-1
CASSPRAQYYGYTF
TGTGCCAGCAGCCCTCGGGCCCAATACTATGGCTACACCTTC
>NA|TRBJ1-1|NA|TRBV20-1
CSAKRMENTEAFF
TGCAGTGCGAAACGAATGGAGAACACTGAAGCTTTCTTT
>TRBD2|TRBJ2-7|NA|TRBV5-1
CASSFLAGAHYEQYF
TGCGCCAGCAGCTTCCTAGCGGGAGCCCACTACGAGCAGTACTTC
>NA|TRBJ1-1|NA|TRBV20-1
CSASGGGMNTEAFF
TGCAGTGCTAGCGGGGGGGGGATGAACACTGAAGCTTTCTTT
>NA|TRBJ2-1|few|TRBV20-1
CSARGQLLYNEQFF
TGCAGTGCTAGAGGACAGCTACTTTACAATGAGCAGTTCTTC
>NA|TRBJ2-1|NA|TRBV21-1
CASVPTSAYNEQFF
TGTGCCAGCGTTCCGACTAGCGCCTACAATGAGCAGTTCTTC
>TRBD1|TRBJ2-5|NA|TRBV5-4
CASSTDRGSKTTQYF
TGTGCCAGCAGCACTGACAGGGGGAGCAAGACGACCCAGTACTTC
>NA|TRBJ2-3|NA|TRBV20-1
CSARRGASTDTHYF
TGCAGTGCTAGACGGGGGGCTAGCACAGATACGCACTATTTT
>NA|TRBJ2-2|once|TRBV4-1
CASSQDPGTPNTGELFF
TGCGCCAGCAGCCAAGATCCCGGGACGCCGAACACCGGGGAGCTGTTTTTT
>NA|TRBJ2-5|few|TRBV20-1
CSARVGSWETQYF
TGCAGTGCTAGAGTCGGTAGCTGGGAGACCCAGTACTTC
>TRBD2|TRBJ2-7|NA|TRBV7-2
CASSLTSGGLRNYEQYF
TGTGCCAGCAGCCTGACTAGCGGGGGACTAAGGAACTACGAGCAGTACTTC
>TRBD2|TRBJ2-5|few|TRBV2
CASSWTSGSETQYF
TGTGCCAGCAGTTGGACTAGCGGGAGTGAGACCCAGTACTTC
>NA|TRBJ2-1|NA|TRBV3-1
CASSQDWKGSSYNEQFF
TGTGCCAGCAGCCAAGATTGGAAGGGTAGCTCCTACAATGAGCAGTTCTTC